These 27 T cell receptor beta chains came from one sample sequenced in a study of CD8 T cells in ankylosing spondylitis. TCRdb re-called the 5' RACE reads through MiXCR, storing one row per CDR3 protein. The sample lists fewer than 750,000 distinct CDR3 sequences, around a fifth occurring once. The study's findings and limits: Seemingly characteristic of ankylosing spondylitis blood was a TCR beta motif consisting of roughly 8 highly homologous variants.

These receptors have no identified antigens. The sample comprised blood, either unsorted or a sorted T cell fraction (not recorded which). Every receptor here comes from a male donor with ankylosing spondylitis.

This clonotype was seen a single time. The chain joins TRBV5-1 to TRBJ2-7; TRBD1 or TRBD2 may be the D gene (6 bases each). The CDR3 contains 14 residues. From germline, CDR1 is SGHRS and CDR2 YFSETQ. Trimming shortened V by 7 bases and J by 1 base, and 15 bases separated the two germline ends. In nucleotides, the CDR3 is TGCGCCAGCGGTCAGGAGGGGGATTCCTACGAGCAGTACTTC. Translation: CASGQEGDSYEQYF.

The rearrangement links TRBV27 to TRBJ2-2; 10 bases fit TRBD2. The CDR3 runs to 15 residues. The trim removed 5 bases at V and 7 bases at J, leaving 7 bases unmatched. Germline CDR1 MNHEY, CDR2 SMNVEV (reference sequence). CDR3 sequence (DNA): TGTGCCAGCAGTCCCCGCGGACTAGCGGACGGGGAGCTGTTTTTT. It is translated as CASSPRGLADGELFF.

The chain joins TRBV29-1 to TRBJ1-3, with D maybe TRBD1 (5 bases). CDR3 length: 15 amino acids. V lost 4 bases and J lost 1, with 14 bases in between. Germline CDR1 and CDR2: SQVTM and ANQGSEA. The CDR3 sequence: CSVGDGKTSGNTIYF. The CDR3 DNA follows: TGCAGCGTTGGGGACGGAAAAACTTCTGGAAACACCATATATTTT.

The table lists this clonotype with a few counts. This chain uses TRBV7-2 with TRBJ2-1; no firm D call. The CDR3 extends over 12 amino acids. Trimming shortened V by 5 bases and J by 8 bases, and 10 bases separated the two germline ends. Germline values: CDR1 SGHTA, CDR2 FQGNSA. The CDR3 loop is CASSHRWDEQFF. The CDR3 DNA reads TGTGCCAGCAGCCACAGATGGGATGAGCAGTTCTTC.

This clonotype was seen a few times. This chain links TRBV2 with TRBJ2-3; the D gene is possibly TRBD1 (6 bases). CDR3 length: 12 residues. Trimming took off 10 bases at V and 6 bases at J, with 14 bases between the two ends. Germline CDR1 reads SNHLY; CDR2 reads FYNNEI. CDR3 sequence: CATLQGADTQYF. For the CDR3, the DNA is TGTGCCACCCTACAGGGCGCGGATACGCAGTATTTT.

There are a few counts of this clonotype. The gene calls are TRBV29-1 and TRBJ2-3, with D perhaps assigned TRBD1 or TRBD2 (5 bases each). The V gene's germline CDR1 is SQVTM and CDR2 ANQGSEA. This CDR3 region has 14 residues. V gave up 7 bases and J gave up 1 base, with 15 bases separating them. In DNA, the CDR3 is TGCAGCGCCGTACTAGGACACCGCACAGATACGCAGTATTTT. It translates to CSAVLGHRTDTQYF.

This clonotype was recorded many times. The chain carries TRBV7-9 and TRBJ2-5; the D is unclear. Germline loops: CDR1 SEHNR, CDR2 FQNEAQ (reference sequence). The germline V and J ends were trimmed by 5 bases and 2 bases, with 12 bases remaining between them. The CDR3 is made up of 14 amino acids. The CDR3 region is CASSVRTEQETQYF. In nucleotides, the CDR3 is TGTGCCAGCAGCGTTAGGACGGAGCAAGAGACCCAGTACTTC.

The sample holds many counts of this clonotype. This chain joins TRBV5-1 and TRBJ2-3, with unresolved D. The CDR3 is 16 residues long. In germline, CDR1 is SGHRS, CDR2 YFSETQ. The germline V and J ends were trimmed by 3 bases and 5 bases, with 19 bases remaining between them. CDR3 loop: CASSSRSGAAKDTQYF. The DNA for the CDR3 is TGCGCCAGCAGCTCCCGGTCAGGAGCAGCAAAAGATACGCAGTATTTT.

The V gene is TRBV20-1, the J gene TRBJ2-1; a possible D gene is TRBD2 (5 bases). The CDR3 totals 14 residues. Trimming cost V 3 bases and J 0 bases, with 9 bases left between them. Germline V gene data show CDR1 as DFQATT and CDR2 as SNEGSKA (reference sequence). CDR3 sequence (DNA): TGCAGTGCTAGCCTAGCCCCCTCCTACAATGAGCAGTTCTTC. Protein product: CSASLAPSYNEQFF.

This chain uses TRBV3-1 with TRBJ1-2, with D perhaps matching TRBD1 (5 bases). CDR3 size: 16 residues. V was trimmed by 2 bases and J by 7 bases, leaving 20 bases between them. The germline CDR1 and CDR2 sequences are LGHDT and YNNKEL (reference sequence). The CDR3 DNA sequence: TGTGCCAGCAGCCAACCCTTAGGGCAGGGCGGGTTTGGCTACACCTTC. This encodes CASSQPLGQGGFGYTF.

CDR3 nucleotides: TGTGCCAGCGGTGTCAGGGGGCACGGCGAGCAGTACTTC. It encodes CASGVRGHGEQYF. The chain links TRBV6-2 or TRBV6-3 to TRBJ2-7; TRBD1 agrees at 8 bases. CDR3 length: 13 residues. Losses at the gene ends were 8 bases for V and 6 bases for J; bases not matched to a gene: 9. CDR1 and CDR2 (germline): MNHEY, SVGEGT.

The rearrangement uses TRBV7-8 and TRBJ2-3; 9 bases are a match to TRBD2. Looked up from germline, CDR1 is SGHVS and CDR2 is FQNEAQ. V shed 5 bases and J 0 bases; nucleotides not matched to a gene: 9. The CDR3 loop spans 17 amino acids. The CDR3 reads CASSTRRLADSTDTQYF. DNA of the CDR3: TGTGCCAGCAGCACCAGGAGACTAGCGGATAGCACAGATACGCAGTATTTT. Based on the CDR3 plus reference TRBV7-8 and TRBJ2-3, the full variable domain is GAGVSQSPRYKVAKRGQDVALRCDPISGHVSLFWYQQALGQGPEFLTYFQNEAQLDKSGLPSDRFFAERPEGSVSTLKIQRTQQEDSAVYLCASSTRRLADSTDTQYFGPGTRLTVL.

This chain connects TRBV20-1 to TRBJ1-6; no definite D call. V gave up 0 bases and J gave up 5 bases, with 17 bases separating them. The CDR3 spans 17 residues. Germline lookup yields CDR1 DFQATT and CDR2 SNEGSKA (reference sequence). The CDR3 is CSARDLARLLNNSPLHF. The DNA for the CDR3 is TGCAGTGCTAGAGATTTGGCAAGGCTGTTGAATAATTCACCCCTCCACTTT.

The chain recombines TRBV11-1 with TRBJ2-2; 9 nucleotides match TRBD1. The CDR3 sequence is 19 residues long. Germline V gene data show CDR1 as SGHAT and CDR2 as FQDESV (reference sequence). Losses at the gene ends were 1 base for V and 4 bases for J; bases not matched to a gene: 13. The DNA for the CDR3 is TGTGCCAGCAGCTTAGAACGCGGGACAGGGCCTTCGGTCACCGGGGAGCTGTTTTTT. Residues: CASSLERGTGPSVTGELFF.

There are a few counts of this clonotype. The rearrangement joins TRBV7-9 to TRBJ1-3, with TRBD1 as a possible D gene (6 bases). CDR1 SEHNR and CDR2 FQNEAQ come from the germline V gene (reference sequence). V lost 5 bases to trimming and J lost 3 bases, with 14 bases between them. This CDR3 spans 15 amino acids. The CDR3 sequence: CASSGRTENGNTIYF. As DNA, the CDR3 is TGTGCCAGCAGCGGAAGGACAGAAAATGGAAACACCATATATTTT.

DNA of the CDR3: TGTGCCAGCAGTGAATACAGGGAGGGAACCGGGGAGCTGTTTTTT. It encodes CASSEYREGTGELFF. This chain links TRBV2 with TRBJ2-2; maybe TRBD2 (7 bases). With 2 bases removed from V and 5 bases from J, the gap between germline ends came to 12 bases. The CDR3 has 15 amino acids. Germline CDR1 reads SNHLY; CDR2 reads FYNNEI.

This chain joins TRBV20-1 and TRBJ2-2, with D perhaps matching TRBD2 (6 bases). Germline loops: CDR1 DFQATT, CDR2 SNEGSKA (reference sequence). V was pared by 0 bases and J by 6 bases, with 14 bases between. There are 15 residues in the CDR3. The CDR3 region is CSARDGGRTAGELFF. The CDR3 nucleotides read TGCAGTGCTAGAGACGGGGGACGAACCGCCGGGGAGCTGTTTTTT.

This chain uses TRBV5-1 with TRBJ2-6; D not certain. The CDR3 covers 13 residues. V was cut by 5 bases and J by 2 bases, with 5 bases left in between. The germline CDR1 and CDR2 sequences are SGHRS and YFSETQ. CDR3 region: CASSSAGANVLTF. CDR3 coding DNA: TGCGCCAGCAGTTCGGCTGGGGCCAACGTCCTGACTTTC.

This clonotype showed up just a few times. The chain has TRBV7-2 and TRBJ2-1; 9 positions agree with TRBD1. The V gene's germline CDR1 is SGHTA and CDR2 FQGNSA. There are 15 residues in the CDR3. V trimming: 5 bases; J trimming: 6 bases; junction bases outside the gene matches: 8. The DNA of the CDR3 is TGTGCCAGCAGCGCGGGACAGGGCTTCTTCAATGAGCAGTTCTTC. This gives the protein CASSAGQGFFNEQFF.

The chain uses TRBV11-1 and TRBJ2-2; 9 bases are a match to TRBD2. Germline CDR1 and CDR2: SGHAT and FQDESV (reference sequence). Losses at the gene ends were 4 bases for V and 1 base for J; bases not matched to a gene: 10. This CDR3 has 18 amino acids. The CDR3, as DNA: TGTGCCAGCAGCTCCGGACTAGCGCCGGGGGTGAACACCGGGGAGCTGTTTTTT. Translated: CASSSGLAPGVNTGELFF.

Ten or more counts support this clonotype. V gene TRBV12-3 or TRBV12-4 combines with J gene TRBJ2-3, with 8 positions matching TRBD2. V gave up 3 bases and J gave up 3 bases; unmatched junction bases: 8. This CDR3 has 16 residues. CDR3 bases: TGTGCCAGCAGTTTCGCGGAAGGACTAGCAACAGATACGCAGTATTTT. This translates into CASSFAEGLATDTQYF.

This clonotype was counted a few times. The CDR3 nucleotides read TGTGCCAGCAGTGAGCAGGTCAGCTCCTACGAGCAGTACTTC. It specifies CASSEQVSSYEQYF. The chain has TRBV2 and TRBJ2-7, with D uncertain. V dropped 3 bases and J dropped 0 bases, with 9 bases sitting between them. The CDR3 runs to 14 residues. Germline V lookup: CDR1 SNHLY, CDR2 FYNNEI.

A few counts support this clonotype. This chain connects TRBV5-8 to TRBJ2-3; the match to TRBD2 covers 9 bases. Germline V lookup: CDR1 SGHTS, CDR2 YDEGEE. This CDR3 spans 16 amino acids. J was trimmed by 4 bases and V by 5 bases; bases with no gene match: 11. The CDR3 is CASSLVSGRLSDTQYF. DNA for the CDR3: TGTGCCAGCAGTCTGGTCAGCGGGAGGTTGTCAGATACGCAGTATTTT.

This clonotype was seen a handful of times. CDR3 sequence reads: CSALGTLGGYTF. CDR3 DNA sequence: TGCAGTGCCTTGGGAACCTTGGGAGGCTACACCTTC. The chain is built from TRBV20-1 and TRBJ1-2; D uncertain. The CDR3 spans 12 residues. The germline V gene encodes CDR1 DFQATT and CDR2 SNEGSKA (reference sequence). V was shortened by 6 bases and J by 8 bases, with 16 bases between the two germline ends.

CDR3 nucleotides: TGTGCCAGCAACCGGGACAGGGCGATGAACACTGAAGCTTTCTTT. This gives the protein CASNRDRAMNTEAFF. The rearrangement links TRBV5-5 to TRBJ1-1, with 9 bases fitting TRBD1. With 6 bases clipped from V and 0 bases from J, the junction kept 6 bases outside the gene matches. The V gene's germline CDR1 is SGHKS and CDR2 YYEKEE (reference sequence). The CDR3 runs 15 residues.

In the case of this clonotype: One junction end does not reproduce the germline sequence, and a read error may be involved. The rearrangement joins TRBV9 to TRBJ2-1, with D tentatively TRBD1 (5 bases). Germline values: CDR1 SGDLS, CDR2 YYNGEE. There are 15 residues in the CDR3. In DNA, the CDR3 is TGTACCAGCAGCGTAGCTATGGGGCCCCAGGATGAGCAGTTCTTC. Amino acid sequence: CTSSVAMGPQDEQFF.

This clonotype showed up just a few times. At one of its ends the junction is not consistent with the germline gene, which may arise from a read error. The V gene is TRBV29-1, the J gene TRBJ2-2, with D possibly being TRBD2 (5 bases). This CDR3 region has 15 residues. CDR1 is SQVTM and CDR2 is ANQGSEA in the germline V gene. The CDR3 loop reads CSAEGRGRDTGELFF. CDR3 sequence (DNA): TGCAGCGCTGAAGGTCGGGGTCGAGACACCGGGGAGCTGTTTTTT.